These 26 T cell receptor beta chains were sequenced from one sample in a study of regulatory T cells in long-lasting Graves disease. The time point here: newly diagnosed GD, antithyroid drugs for less than 3 months. RNA isolated from PBMCs was used to make the TCR library. Investigators prepared the TCR beta libraries by applying iRepertoire HTBI primers and Arm-PCR of CDR3 regions. From the multiplex PCR reads, TCRdb called clonotypes with MiXCR, one entry per CDR3 protein. The sample has 370,000 or so distinct CDR3 sequences, about 17% seen once. These records were also assigned to another study, of T cells in Graves' hyperthyroidism and ophthalmopathy.

The source was peripheral blood mononuclear cells (PBMCs), collected at new diagnosis, from a patient treated with antithyroid drugs. The receptors come from a woman between 18 and 29 years old with Graves disease.

This clonotype occurred a few times. The chain recombines TRBV6-2 or TRBV6-3 with TRBJ2-4; D is uncertain. With 5 bases removed from V and 0 bases from J, the gap between germline ends came to 11 bases. The CDR3 is 15 residues long. The V gene's germline CDR1 is MNHEY and CDR2 SVGEGT. This CDR3 is CASSVRGIAKNIQYF. Written as DNA, the CDR3 is TGTGCCAGCAGTGTCCGCGGTATAGCCAAAAACATTCAGTACTTC.

This chain links TRBV20-1 with TRBJ1-4; TRBD1 agrees at 7 bases. V trimming: 3 bases; J trimming: 2 bases; junction bases outside the gene matches: 0. The CDR3 runs to 13 residues. Per the germline V gene, CDR1 is DFQATT and CDR2 is SNEGSKA (reference sequence). The CDR3 spells CSASRGTNEKLFF. The CDR3 DNA reads TGCAGTGCTAGCAGGGGGACTAATGAAAAACTGTTTTTT.

CDR3 nucleotides: TGTGCCAGCTCACAGGGACAGACTAATGAAAAACTGTTTTTT. The encoded protein is CASSQGQTNEKLFF. The rearrangement links TRBV18 to TRBJ1-4; 7 positions match TRBD1. Germline values: CDR1 KGHSH, CDR2 LQKENI. V was clipped by 4 bases and J by 2 bases; unmatched bases: 1. This CDR3 comprises 14 residues.

On this clonotype: A much larger clone differs by one base, so this may be a read error. V usage is TRBV20-1 and J usage is TRBJ2-3; no firm D call. CDR3 length equals 13 residues. V gave up 8 bases and J gave up 2 bases, with 14 bases separating them. The germline V gene has CDR1 DFQATT and CDR2 SNEGSKA (reference sequence). The CDR3 DNA reads as TGCAGTCGAAGCCAGGTAGCCACAGATACGCAGTATTTT. It yields the protein CSRSQVATDTQYF.

This clonotype was picked up many times. The chain combines TRBV11-2 with TRBJ2-2, with TRBD1 as a possible D gene (5 bases). Germline CDR1 reads SGHAT; CDR2 reads FQNNGV. V dropped 8 bases and J dropped 0 bases, with 16 bases sitting between them. CDR3 length: 16 residues. This chain's CDR3 is CASAASKGSNTGELFF. In DNA, the CDR3 is TGTGCCAGCGCGGCGAGTAAGGGGTCGAACACCGGGGAGCTGTTTTTT.

This clonotype was counted ten times or more. This chain links TRBV9 with TRBJ2-7; perhaps TRBD2 as D (5 bases). Germline V gene data show CDR1 as SGDLS and CDR2 as YYNGEE. Trimming pared 0 bases from V and 1 base from J, leaving 11 bases between. This CDR3 contains 15 residues. The CDR3 nucleotides are TGTGCCAGCAGCGTAGGAACCGGGGAATCCTACGAGCAGTACTTC. This translates into CASSVGTGESYEQYF. The whole variable domain, filled in from reference TRBV9 and TRBJ2-7, reads DSGVTQTPKHLITATGQRVTLRCSPRSGDLSVYWYQQSLDQGLQFLIQYYNGEERAKGNILERFSAQQFPDLHSELNLSSLELGDSALYFCASSVGTGESYEQYFGPGTRLTVT.

This clonotype was recorded at least ten times. The genes are TRBV19 and TRBJ2-5; D is uncertain. The V and J ends lost 4 bases and 5 bases respectively, with 11 bases between them. CDR3 length equals 13 residues. Germline CDR1 LNHDA, CDR2 SQIVND (reference sequence). The CDR3 DNA is TGTGCCAGTAGTAATTTGACTCGGGAGACCCAGTACTTC. This translates into CASSNLTRETQYF.

This clonotype has ten or more counts. The chain couples TRBV11-2 to TRBJ1-1; D not resolved. Trimming left V 5 bases short and J 1 base short, with 14 bases between. This CDR3 has 15 residues. Per germline, CDR1 SGHAT and CDR2 FQNNGV. The CDR3 region is CASSPQANKNTEAFF. The CDR3, as DNA: TGTGCCAGCAGCCCGCAGGCCAACAAGAACACTGAAGCTTTCTTT.

The V call is TRBV7-3, the J call TRBJ2-3; the D gene is possibly TRBD2 (5 bases). In germline, CDR1 is SGHTA, CDR2 FQGTGA. V lost 2 bases and J 0 bases, leaving 15 bases between the germline ends. This CDR3 region has 17 residues. This CDR3 is CASSLCVDSASTDTQYF. DNA of the CDR3: TGTGCCAGCAGCTTATGCGTGGACTCTGCTAGCACAGATACGCAGTATTTT. Based on the CDR3 plus reference TRBV7-3 and TRBJ2-3, the full variable domain is GAGVSQTPSNKVTEKGKYVELRCDPISGHTALYWYRQSLGQGPEFLIYFQGTGAADDSGLPNDRFFAVRPEGSVSTLKIQRTERGDSAVYLCASSLCVDSASTDTQYFGPGTRLTVL.

This clonotype showed up many times. The chain is built from TRBV28 and TRBJ2-2; 7 nucleotides agree with TRBD1. CDR1 MDHEN and CDR2 SYDVKM come from the germline V gene. V trimming: 8 bases; J trimming: 2 bases; junction bases outside the gene matches: 11. The CDR3 runs 16 residues. The CDR3 DNA reads as TGTGCCAGCGTGACAGGGAAAAGAGGAAACACCGGGGAGCTGTTTTTT. Translating it yields CASVTGKRGNTGELFF.

The chain links TRBV6-2 or TRBV6-3 to TRBJ2-4; tentative D call: TRBD1 (7 bases). Trimming removed 5 bases at V and 4 bases at J, with 15 bases between. Germline V gene sequence: CDR1 MNHEY, CDR2 SVGEGT. This CDR3 comprises 15 residues. CDR3 DNA: TGTGCCAGCAGTGAGTCCAGGGGGGCTAAAAACATTCAGTACTTC. This codes for CASSESRGAKNIQYF.

This chain links TRBV30 with TRBJ1-5; the D is unclear. Germline V CDR1 and CDR2: GTSNPN, SVGIG (reference sequence). This CDR3 is 14 amino acids long. Trimming stripped 1 base from V and 2 bases from J, with 9 bases between. CDR3 nucleotides: TGTGCCTGGAGTGGAACCGGCGGCAATCAGCCCCAGCATTTT. Protein: CAWSGTGGNQPQHF. Supplemented by reference TRBV30 and TRBJ1-5, the full variable domain reads SQTIHQWPATLVQPVGSPLSLECTVEGTSNPNLYWYRQAAGRGLQLLFYSVGIGQISSEVPQNLSASRPQDRQFILSSKKLLLSDSGFYLCAWSGTGGNQPQHFGDGTRLSIL.

The chain couples TRBV5-1 to TRBJ2-3; D is undetermined. The V gene's germline CDR1 is SGHRS and CDR2 YFSETQ. Trimming cost V 1 base and J 2 bases, with 5 bases left between them. The CDR3 sequence is 13 residues long. The CDR3, as DNA: TGCGCCAGCAGCTTGTTGCACACAGATACGCAGTATTTT. Translation gives CASSLLHTDTQYF.

There are many counts of this clonotype. V and J are TRBV7-2 and TRBJ1-2; 7 bases fit TRBD1. The CDR3 has 15 residues. Trimming removed 6 bases from V and 5 bases from J; junction bases left unmatched: 12. From germline, CDR1 is SGHTA and CDR2 FQGNSA. The CDR3: CASRKGRGGTYGYTF. DNA of the CDR3: TGTGCCAGCAGAAAAGGCCGAGGGGGCACATATGGCTACACCTTC.

The genes are TRBV15 and TRBJ2-3; D perhaps matches TRBD1 (6 bases). The CDR3 runs to 17 residues. V was trimmed by 1 base and J by 2 bases, leaving 16 bases between them. Germline V gives CDR1 LNHNV, CDR2 YYDKDF (reference sequence). This chain's CDR3 is CATSRVPGAKYTDTQYF. As DNA, the CDR3 is TGTGCCACCAGCAGAGTGCCAGGGGCCAAATACACAGATACGCAGTATTTT.

This clonotype was picked up many times. The rearrangement links TRBV30 to TRBJ1-5; D remains unclear. Germline CDR1 and CDR2: GTSNPN and SVGIG (reference sequence). Trimming stripped 1 base from V and 1 base from J, with 8 bases between. The CDR3 extends over 14 amino acids. The CDR3 DNA reads as TGTGCCTGGAGTGGGTCCGGGAGCAATCAGCCCCAGCATTTT. Amino acids: CAWSGSGSNQPQHF.

This clonotype has ten or more counts. The CDR3 sequence: CSARGLQLEQYF. The CDR3 region has the DNA TGCAGTGCCCGGGGCCTCCAGTTGGAGCAGTACTTC. This sequence joins TRBV20-1 and TRBJ2-7, with D perhaps assigned TRBD1 or TRBD2 (5 bases each). The germline CDR1 and CDR2 sequences are DFQATT and SNEGSKA (reference sequence). Trimming removed 6 bases at V and 7 bases at J, with 16 bases between. There are 12 residues in the CDR3.

This clonotype occurred many times. The V and J genes are TRBV18 and TRBJ2-5, with TRBD2 matching 9 bases. The CDR3 is 16 amino acids. Looked up from germline, CDR1 is KGHSH and CDR2 is LQKENI. The trim removed 1 base at V and 2 bases at J, leaving 5 bases unmatched. The CDR3, as DNA: TGTGCCAGCTCACCACTTGGGACTAGCCTTCAAGAGACCCAGTACTTC. Amino acid sequence: CASSPLGTSLQETQYF.

The chain uses TRBV3-1 and TRBJ2-1, with TRBD2 matching over 12 bases. The length of the CDR3 is 17 residues. V lost 3 bases, J lost 7 bases, and 10 bases stayed unmatched. Germline CDR1 and CDR2: LGHDT and YNNKEL (reference sequence). CDR3 in DNA: TGTGCCAGCAGCCACCTAGCGGGGGGGCGAGAGGGAAATGAGCAGTTCTTC. Translating gives CASSHLAGGREGNEQFF.

This clonotype came up many times. This chain uses TRBV11-3 with TRBJ1-1, with D perhaps TRBD1 (6 bases). CDR1 is SGHNT, CDR2 YENEEA, per germline. V was cut by 5 bases and J by 13 bases, with 14 bases left in between. The CDR3 contains 11 residues. CDR3 nucleotide sequence: TGTGCCAGCAGCACTACAGGGAAGGTTTTCTTT. Its translation is CASSTTGKVFF. The full variable domain, completed using reference TRBV11-3 and TRBJ1-1, is EAGVVQSPRYKIIEKKQPVAFWCNPISGHNTLYWYLQNLGQGPELLIRYENEEAVDDSQLPKDRFSAERLKGVDSTLKIQPAELGDSAVYLCASSTTGKVFFGQGTRLTVV.

This clonotype came up many times. The rearrangement links TRBV2 to TRBJ1-1; a weak D match, TRBD1 (5 bases). Trimming stripped 6 bases from V and 2 bases from J, with 10 bases between. Germline values: CDR1 SNHLY, CDR2 FYNNEI. The CDR3 is made up of 13 amino acids. DNA of the CDR3: TGTGCCAGCAGACCGACAGTCAACACTGAAGCTTTCTTT. This sequence encodes CASRPTVNTEAFF.

In its sample, this clonotype was seen many times. The V call is TRBV5-1, the J call TRBJ2-1; D possibly corresponds to TRBD2 (6 bases). V was pared by 7 bases and J by 7 bases, with 12 bases between. Germline CDR1 is SGHRS and CDR2 is YFSETQ. This CDR3 region has 12 residues. In DNA, the CDR3 is TGCGCCAGCTACACTAGCCCGAATGAGCAGTTCTTC. Translating it yields CASYTSPNEQFF.

This clonotype was counted only a few times. V gene TRBV6-1 combines with J gene TRBJ1-3; D is unclear. The CDR3 has 17 amino acids. The V and J ends lost 5 bases and 0 bases respectively, with 17 bases between them. From germline, CDR1 is MNHNS and CDR2 SASEGT. The DNA of the CDR3 is TGTGCCAGCAGTCCACTCAGGTCCCCTTTCTCTGGAAACACCATATATTTT. Translating gives CASSPLRSPFSGNTIYF.

Many counts were recorded for this clonotype. The chain couples TRBV30 to TRBJ1-1, with D tentatively TRBD1 (5 bases). In germline, CDR1 is GTSNPN, CDR2 SVGIG (reference sequence). V lost 3 bases, J lost 4 bases, and 12 bases lay in between. The CDR3 has 13 residues. The CDR3 loop is CAWRLGRGTEAFF. The CDR3 region has the DNA TGTGCCTGGAGACTGGGGCGGGGCACTGAAGCTTTCTTT.

This clonotype was seen repeatedly, ten times or more. This chain joins TRBV24-1 and TRBJ2-3, with TRBD1 matching over 7 bases. This CDR3 region has 16 residues. With V trimmed by 8 bases and J by 3 bases, 13 bases remained unmatched. The germline CDR1 and CDR2 sequences are KGHDR and SFDVKD. The CDR3 here is CATTTTGTVVTDTQYF. CDR3 nucleotides: TGTGCCACCACTACAACCGGGACAGTGGTTACAGATACGCAGTATTTT.

The sample holds many counts of this clonotype. CDR3: CASRSTHLGVTGTDTQYF. The DNA for the CDR3 is TGTGCCAGCAGATCTACTCACTTGGGGGTTACAGGCACAGATACGCAGTATTTT. This chain connects TRBV7-9 to TRBJ2-3; D possibly matches TRBD1 or TRBD2 (5 bases each). This CDR3 has 18 amino acids. CDR1 SEHNR and CDR2 FQNEAQ come from the germline V gene (reference sequence). Between the trimmed V and J ends, which lost 6 bases and 1 base, there was a span of 23 bases.